This T cell receptor beta chain appears in the sequencing data of a study of T cell clonality in common variable immunodeficiency. Study conclusions and caveats: The cause of increased CVID clonality remains unclear without subpopulation sequencing. TCRbeta clonality was increased in CVID versus healthy controls. Reportedly, TCR beta sequences from common variable immunodeficiency showed fewer deletions and N-nucleotide insertions.

Repertoires were generated with immunoSEQ multiplex PCR, while TCRdb's copy carries only in-frame clones and drops some. This repertoire holds roughly 50,000 clones, and none appear only once. In this sample, this clone turned up a few times. Its antigen remains unidentified. The CDR3 goes on 3 residues after the read ends, and that part is filled in from the germline J gene. Per germline, CDR1 LNHDA and CDR2 SQIVND (reference sequence). The CDR3 contains 15 residues. V shed 7 bases, J shed 2 bases, and the junction held 8 bases outside the gene matches. The chain is built from TRBV19 and TRBJ1-2, with TRBD1 matching 9 bases. The sequencing input was peripheral blood mononuclear cells. The TCR sequence derives from a person between 18 and 75 years old in good health. CDR3: CASKGHGQGNYGYTF. The covered CDR3 bases are TGTGCCAGTAAAGGACACGGACAGGGGAACTATGGC. Combining the CDR3 with reference TRBV19 and TRBJ1-2 gives the whole variable domain DGGITQSPKYLFRKEGQNVTLSCEQNLNHDAMYWYRQDPGQGLRLIYYSQIVNDFQKGDIAEGYSVSREKKESFPLTVTSAQKNPTAFYLCASKGHGQGNYGYTFGSGTRLTVV.